This entry is about one T cell receptor beta chain. The antigen is undetermined. The data are from a study of early stage breast cancer tumors. Study-wide background: ER+/PR+/HER2- status applied to about 80% of the 16 invasive breast tumors. Study conclusions and caveats: Enriched TCRB sequences shared across patients were mostly commonly generated sequences. Compared with adjacent normal breast, tumors showed approximately 2.5-fold denser, more clonal T cells.

TCRdb's table, derived via immunoSEQ multiplex PCR, lists solely in-frame clones and lacks some. The sample lists 55,000 to 70,000 clones, approximately 84% occurring once. Trimming stripped 4 bases from V and 0 bases from J, with 10 bases between. The germline gives CDR1 MNHNS, CDR2 SASEGT. The CDR3 has 15 amino acids. The gene calls are TRBV6-1 and TRBJ1-5; D is uncertain. The clonotype was recovered from a person aged 40 to 49 with breast cancer. The specimen was blood. CDR3 sequence reads: CASSVQDNSNQPQHF. The CDR3 coding sequence is TGTGCCAGCAGTGTGCAGGATAATAGCAATCAGCCCCAGCATTTT.